This entry lists 12 T cell receptor beta chains sequenced from one sample in a study of response to subunit inactivated influenza vaccine. TCRdb reanalysed the RT-PCR reads using MiXCR and keeps one entry per CDR3 protein. This table holds roughly 700,000 distinct CDR3 sequences, 11% to 15% found once. Sample: PBMCs from blood, taken around 15 days before vaccination. The receptors were gathered from a man in his forties or fifties who received an inactivated influenza vaccine.

Only one count was recorded for this clonotype. The genes are TRBV9 and TRBJ2-1, with D maybe TRBD2 (6 bases). The CDR3 is 16 residues long. Germline lookup yields CDR1 SGDLS and CDR2 YYNGEE. Deletions cut 3 bases from V and 4 bases from J, with 17 bases between. CDR3: CASSEGGPPEYNEQFF. For the CDR3, the DNA is TGTGCCAGCAGCGAGGGAGGACCCCCCGAATACAATGAGCAGTTCTTC. Variable domain in full (rest from reference TRBV9 and TRBJ2-1): DSGVTQTPKHLITATGQRVTLRCSPRSGDLSVYWYQQSLDQGLQFLIQYYNGEERAKGNILERFSAQQFPDLHSELNLSSLELGDSALYFCASSEGGPPEYNEQFFGPGTRLTVL.

In its sample, this clonotype was seen a few times. V and J are TRBV2 and TRBJ2-1; 11 bases map to TRBD1. Germline CDR1 is SNHLY and CDR2 is FYNNEI. The CDR3 covers 16 residues. Unmatched junction bases numbered 4, after V lost 6 bases and J lost 0 bases. This chain's CDR3 is CASRAGTGGSYNEQFF. The DNA for the CDR3 is TGTGCCAGCAGGGCCGGGACAGGGGGCTCCTACAATGAGCAGTTCTTC.

The table lists this clonotype with a few counts. The chain joins TRBV6-2 or TRBV6-3 to TRBJ2-3, with 10 positions matching TRBD1. Per germline, CDR1 MNHEY and CDR2 SVGEGT. This CDR3 comprises 18 residues. Trimming cost V 8 bases and J 3 bases; bases outside gene matches: 17. CDR3 protein: CASQKWETGGESTDTQYF. CDR3 coding DNA: TGTGCCAGCCAAAAATGGGAGACAGGGGGCGAGTCGACAGATACGCAGTATTTT.

This clonotype was seen at least ten times. The V and J genes are TRBV3-1 and TRBJ1-2; 7 bases match TRBD1. From germline, CDR1 is LGHDT and CDR2 YNNKEL (reference sequence). The CDR3 covers 13 residues. Trimming cost V 2 bases and J 6 bases; bases outside gene matches: 3. The CDR3 loop is CASSQRQGDGYTF. As DNA, the CDR3 is TGTGCCAGCAGCCAACGACAGGGAGATGGCTACACCTTC. Based on the CDR3 plus reference TRBV3-1 and TRBJ1-2, the full variable domain is DTAVSQTPKYLVTQMGNDKSIKCEQNLGHDTMYWYKQDSKKFLKIMFSYNNKELIINETVPNRFSPKSPDKAHLNLHINSLELGDSAVYFCASSQRQGDGYTFGSGTRLTVV.

This clonotype was seen many times. The V gene is TRBV29-1, the J gene TRBJ2-5; D might be TRBD2 (7 bases). The germline CDR1 and CDR2 sequences are SQVTM and ANQGSEA. The CDR3 sequence is 16 residues long. Between the trimmed V and J ends, which lost 2 bases and 0 bases, there was a span of 16 bases. DNA of the CDR3: TGCAGCGTTGAATGGGTGCGGGGGCCACACCAAGAGACCCAGTACTTC. As protein: CSVEWVRGPHQETQYF.

This clonotype has only a few counts. V and J are TRBV4-2 and TRBJ1-1; D possibly corresponds to TRBD1 (5 bases). The germline V gene has CDR1 LGHNA and CDR2 YNFKEQ. The CDR3 loop spans 11 amino acids. Trimming left V 4 bases short and J 7 bases short, with 7 bases between. The CDR3 is CASSRGIEAFF. CDR3 DNA: TGTGCCAGCAGCCGGGGCATTGAAGCTTTCTTT.

This clonotype was counted ten times or more. The chain is built from TRBV30 and TRBJ2-7, with 7 bases aligning to TRBD1. The CDR3 has 13 residues. V was pared by 0 bases and J by 2 bases, with 1 base of the junction left unmatched. CDR1 GTSNPN and CDR2 SVGIG come from the germline V gene (reference sequence). The CDR3 spells CAWSVGGPYEQYF. CDR3 DNA sequence: TGTGCCTGGAGTGTAGGGGGCCCCTACGAGCAGTACTTC.

The chain recombines TRBV5-1 with TRBJ1-6, with a tentative D call TRBD1 (5 bases). The germline CDR1 and CDR2 sequences are SGHRS and YFSETQ. With 7 bases removed from V and 0 bases from J, the gap between germline ends came to 11 bases. This CDR3 comprises 15 residues. CDR3 coding DNA: TGCGCCAGCCGCCAGGACATCTCCTATAATTCACCCCTCCACTTT. Its translation: CASRQDISYNSPLHF.

The chain has TRBV28 and TRBJ2-1, with 9 bases identical to TRBD2. This CDR3 is built from 18 residues. V dropped 8 bases and J dropped 1; count of bases not matched to a gene: 15. Germline V gene sequence: CDR1 MDHEN, CDR2 SYDVKM. As DNA, the CDR3 is TGTGCCAGCCGGGGCAGGGGTGCGGGAGGGCTGTCCTACAATGAGCAGTTCTTC. Protein sequence: CASRGRGAGGLSYNEQFF.

The J gene is TRBJ2-7, the V gene TRBV2, with 11 bases that match TRBD1. This CDR3 is 18 amino acids long. The germline CDR1 and CDR2 sequences are SNHLY and FYNNEI. J lost 3 bases, V lost 11 bases, and 21 bases had no gene match. The CDR3 loop reads CALSFKGQGVRSRYEQYF. The DNA for the CDR3 is TGTGCCCTCAGCTTCAAGGGACAGGGGGTAAGGTCGCGCTACGAGCAGTACTTC.

This chain links TRBV7-2 with TRBJ2-1, with TRBD2 identical over 13 bases. The J segment lost 7 bases and the V segment lost 5 bases, leaving 8 bases of the junction unmatched. In germline, CDR1 is SGHTA, CDR2 FQGNSA. The CDR3 is 16 amino acids. The CDR3 here is CASSDIRTSGRNEQFF. The CDR3 bases are TGTGCCAGCAGCGACATTAGGACTAGCGGGAGAAATGAGCAGTTCTTC.

This clonotype was detected ten times or more. The genes are TRBV24-1 and TRBJ2-5; 7 positions match TRBD1. This CDR3 is 16 amino acids long. Germline loops: CDR1 KGHDR, CDR2 SFDVKD. Trimming cost V 3 bases and J 2 bases; bases outside gene matches: 8. For the CDR3, the DNA is TGTGCCACCAGTGATCCCGGACAGGACCTGCAAGAGACCCAGTACTTC. This sequence encodes CATSDPGQDLQETQYF.